This record covers a single TCR beta chain. The CDR3 totals 15 residues. The V and J ends lost 4 bases and 3 bases, in that order; junction bases with no gene match: 3. CDR1 is SGHRS and CDR2 is YFSETQ in the germline V gene. This sample is drawn from a study of cytomegalovirus exposure and HLA in healthy donors. The PCR contained 60 Vbeta and 13 Jbeta primers. The method was immunoSEQ multiplex PCR; TCRdb's version includes in-frame clones alone and lacks a portion of them. The sample yields under 150,000 clones, around 78% seen once. Sequences were obtained from PBMCs. The clonotype comes from a male donor in good health and CMV-seronegative. This chain connects TRBV5-1 to TRBJ2-1; TRBD2 agrees at 11 bases. The CDR3 loop is CASSEGLADYNEQFF. The CDR3, as DNA: TGCGCCAGCAGCGAGGGACTAGCGGACTACAATGAGCAGTTCTTC.